This TCR beta chain derives from a study of vaccination and CD4 T cells after COVID-19. Cultured CD4+ T-cell DNA underwent Oncomine TCR Beta short-read sequencing. In TCRdb, the PCR reads were re-called with MiXCR into one record per CDR3 protein. The data hold some 9,000 distinct CDR3 sequences, with around 56% observed a single time. The CDR3 has 16 residues. The V segment lost 8 bases and the J segment 4 bases; nucleotides outside the gene matches: 14. Per germline, CDR1 MNHEY and CDR2 SMNVEV (reference sequence). A word on this clonotype: Its target is not known.

Treatment meaning: approximately 9-day PBMC culture with coronavirus spike peptide pools or control peptides (ViraFEST assay). The receptor was derived from a human donor who had recovered from COVID-19. Sequenced sample: CD4+ T cells from blood, cultured in vitro. The chain employs TRBV27 and TRBJ2-5, with 9 bases identical to TRBD1. CDR3 sequence: CASQPQAGTGRETQYF. The CDR3 bases are TGTGCCAGCCAACCTCAAGCGGGGACAGGGAGAGAGACCCAGTACTTC.